These 9 T cell receptor beta chains originate from one sample sequenced in a study of PD-L1 blockade in urothelial cancer. Time point of the sample: peripheral blood 6 weeks after treatment start. Using immunoSEQ multiplex PCR, the repertoire was profiled, and TCRdb retains in-frame clones only, with some absent. This table holds 95,000 to 130,000 clones, 85% to 90% found once. Here the sequenced sample was PBMCs, taken around atezolizumab (anti-PD-L1) treatment. The receptors derive from a man in his 60s with urothelial cancer.

Only a few counts were recorded for this clone. Here the CDR3 DNA reads TGTGCCAGCAGTCCACGCCGAGGGGGGGTAGGGGTAGGGACAGATACGCAGTATTTT. Residues: CASSPRRGGVGVGTDTQYF. The chain carries TRBV27 and TRBJ2-3; a possible D gene is TRBD2 (7 bases). V was cut by 5 bases and J by 3 bases, with 27 bases left in between. Germline CDR1 MNHEY, CDR2 SMNVEV (reference sequence). CDR3 length equals 19 residues.

The V and J genes are TRBV6-5 and TRBJ1-1; possible D gene TRBD1, 6 bases. This CDR3 is built from 15 residues. CDR1 and CDR2 from the germline V gene are MNHEY and SVGAGI. Trimming pared 6 bases from V and 3 bases from J, leaving 17 bases between. The CDR3 reads CASSEDEGGYTEAFF. DNA of the CDR3: TGTGCCAGCAGCGAGGACGAAGGGGGTTACACTGAAGCTTTCTTT.

The rearrangement joins TRBV18 to TRBJ2-5, with D unclear. There are 14 residues in the CDR3. V gave up 3 bases and J gave up 2 bases, with 10 bases separating them. Germline V gene data show CDR1 as KGHSH and CDR2 as LQKENI. The CDR3 DNA follows: TGTGCCAGCTCACCTCCGTCCAGACAAGAGACCCAGTACTTC. Translating gives CASSPPSRQETQYF.

This chain connects TRBV5-4 to TRBJ2-7, with D uncertain. The CDR3 length is 17 residues. V was pared by 4 bases and J by 0 bases, with 20 bases between. CDR1 and CDR2 (germline): SGHNT, YYREEE (reference sequence). The CDR3 sequence: CASSPLAPGIPSYEQYF. The CDR3 DNA follows: TGTGCCAGCAGCCCGTTGGCCCCGGGTATACCCTCCTACGAGCAGTACTTC. The full variable domain, in which reference TRBV5-4 and TRBJ2-7 provide the parts outside the CDR3, is ETGVTQSPTHLIKTRGQQVTLRCSSQSGHNTVSWYQQALGQGPQFIFQYYREEENGRGNFPPRFSGLQFPNYSSELNVNALELDDSALYLCASSPLAPGIPSYEQYFGPGTRLTVT.

The chain is built from TRBV28 and TRBJ2-1; 8 bases line up with TRBD1. The junction had 5 bases not matched to a gene; V was cut back by 3 bases and J by 4 bases. The length of the CDR3 is 15 residues. Per the germline V gene, CDR1 is MDHEN and CDR2 is SYDVKM. The CDR3 protein is CASSFGQGTYNEQFF. DNA of the CDR3: TGTGCCAGCAGTTTCGGACAGGGCACTTACAATGAGCAGTTCTTC.

The chain carries TRBV4-1 and TRBJ2-1; 9 bases align to TRBD1. The germline V gene has CDR1 MGHRA and CDR2 YSYEKL. The trim removed 0 bases at V and 6 bases at J, leaving 6 bases unmatched. The CDR3 totals 16 residues. The CDR3 loop is CASSQDLGQGGNEQFF. The CDR3 nucleotides read TGCGCCAGCAGCCAAGATTTGGGACAGGGCGGCAATGAGCAGTTCTTC.

The rearrangement uses TRBV11-2 and TRBJ1-1; a possible D gene is TRBD1 (5 bases). CDR1 is SGHAT, CDR2 FQNNGV, per germline. The CDR3 consists of 12 residues. Between the trimmed V and J ends, which lost 5 bases and 7 bases, there was a span of 11 bases. The CDR3 spells CASSEDSREAFF. The DNA of the CDR3 is TGTGCCAGCAGCGAAGACAGTCGTGAAGCTTTCTTT. The complete variable domain, with remaining parts taken from reference TRBV11-2 and TRBJ1-1, reads EAGVAQSPRYKIIEKRQSVAFWCNPISGHATLYWYQQILGQGPKLLIQFQNNGVVDDSQLPKDRFSAERLKGVDSTLKIQPAKLEDSAVYLCASSEDSREAFFGQGTRLTVV.

The rearrangement uses TRBV5-1 and TRBJ2-7; D perhaps matches TRBD1 (6 bases). The germline gives CDR1 SGHRS, CDR2 YFSETQ. The CDR3 is 14 amino acids. V was clipped by 5 bases and J by 1 base, with 13 bases between them. The CDR3: CASSMVGQSYEQYF. The CDR3 DNA follows: TGCGCCAGCAGTATGGTAGGACAGTCCTACGAGCAGTACTTC.

This chain links TRBV6-7 with TRBJ1-1; D is ambiguous. TRBV6-7 is given ORF status, its function remaining uncertain. This CDR3 spans 15 amino acids. Trimming stripped 4 bases from V and 1 base from J, with 13 bases between. CDR3 region: CASSSRYSRNTEAFF. In DNA form, the CDR3 reads TGTGCCAGCAGTTCTCGGTACTCAAGGAACACTGAAGCTTTCTTT.